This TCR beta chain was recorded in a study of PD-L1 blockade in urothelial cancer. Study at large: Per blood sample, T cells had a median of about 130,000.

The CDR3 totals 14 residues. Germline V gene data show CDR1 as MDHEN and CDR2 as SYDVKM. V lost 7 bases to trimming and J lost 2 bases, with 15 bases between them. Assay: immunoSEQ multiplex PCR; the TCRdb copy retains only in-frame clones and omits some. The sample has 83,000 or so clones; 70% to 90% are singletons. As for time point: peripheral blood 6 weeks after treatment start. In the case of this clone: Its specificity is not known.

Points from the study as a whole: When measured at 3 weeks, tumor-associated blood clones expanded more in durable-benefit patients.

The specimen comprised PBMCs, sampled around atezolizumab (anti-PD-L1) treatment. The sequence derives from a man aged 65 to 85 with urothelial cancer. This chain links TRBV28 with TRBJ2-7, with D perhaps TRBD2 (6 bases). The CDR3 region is CASTSVSGAYEQYF. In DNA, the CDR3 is TGTGCCAGCACCTCGGTCTCGGGGGCCTACGAGCAGTACTTC.